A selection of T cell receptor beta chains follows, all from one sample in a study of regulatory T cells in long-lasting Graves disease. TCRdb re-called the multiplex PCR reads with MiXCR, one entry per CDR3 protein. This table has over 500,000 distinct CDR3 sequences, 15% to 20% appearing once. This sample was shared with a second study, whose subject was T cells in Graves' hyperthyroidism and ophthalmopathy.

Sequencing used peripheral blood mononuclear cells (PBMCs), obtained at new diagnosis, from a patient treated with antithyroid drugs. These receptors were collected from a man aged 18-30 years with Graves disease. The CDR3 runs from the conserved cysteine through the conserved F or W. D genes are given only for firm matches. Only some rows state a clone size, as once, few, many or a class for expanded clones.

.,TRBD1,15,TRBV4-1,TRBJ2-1,TGCGCCACCGGGCTGGGGACAGGGTCCTACAATGAGCAGTTCTTC,CATGLGTGSYNEQFF
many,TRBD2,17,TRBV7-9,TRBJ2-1,TGTGCCAGCAGCCCACCCCCTAGCGGGAGGCCATACAATGAGCAGTTCTTC,CASSPPPSGRPYNEQFF
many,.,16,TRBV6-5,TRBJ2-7,TGTGCCAGCAGTTACCCCAGGACAGTGATCTCCTACGAGCAGTACTTC,CASSYPRTVISYEQYF
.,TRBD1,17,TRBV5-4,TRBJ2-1,TGTGCCAGCAGCTTGGGAGCCGGGACAGGGTCCTACAATGAGCAGTTCTTC,CASSLGAGTGSYNEQFF
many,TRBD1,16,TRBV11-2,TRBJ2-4,TGTGCCAGCAGCACCGCCGTGGGACAGGGCCAAAACATTCAGTACTTC,CASSTAVGQGQNIQYF
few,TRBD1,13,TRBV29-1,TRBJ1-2,TGCAGCGTCGACAGGGGATATATGGATGGCTACACCTTC,CSVDRGYMDGYTF
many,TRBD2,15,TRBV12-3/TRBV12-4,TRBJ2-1,TGTGCCAGCAGTCCCCGACTAGCAGAGAACAATGAGCAGTTCTTC,CASSPRLAENNEQFF
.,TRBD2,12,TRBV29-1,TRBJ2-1,TGCAGCGTTGAGCTAGCGGGGAATGAGCAGTTCTTC,CSVELAGNEQFF
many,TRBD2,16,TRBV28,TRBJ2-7,TGTGCCAGCACCGAAGATAGCGGGAGGGCCTTTTACGAGCAGTACTTC,CASTEDSGRAFYEQYF
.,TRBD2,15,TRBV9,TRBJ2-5,TGTGCCAGCAGCAAAGGACTAGCGGGATCAGAGACCCAGTACTTC,CASSKGLAGSETQYF
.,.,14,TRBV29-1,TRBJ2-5,TGCAGCGTTGATAGTGGAAAGGGGGAGGAGACCCAGTACTTC,CSVDSGKGEETQYF
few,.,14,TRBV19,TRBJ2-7,TGTGCCAGTAGTATAGAAAGAAAATCCTACGAGCAGTACTTC,CASSIERKSYEQYF
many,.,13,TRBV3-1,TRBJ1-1,TGTGCCAGCAGCCAGGGATCACACACTGAAGCTTTCTTT,CASSQGSHTEAFF
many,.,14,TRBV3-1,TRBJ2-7,TGTGCCAGCAGCCCACCTCCGTTAGGCTACGAGCAGTACTTC,CASSPPPLGYEQYF
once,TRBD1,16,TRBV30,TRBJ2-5,TGTGCCTGGAGTCTTGGGACAGGCCGAATACAAGAGACCCAGTACTTC,CAWSLGTGRIQETQYF
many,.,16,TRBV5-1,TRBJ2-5,TGCGCCAGCAGGATGTACGACAGGAGAGGACAAGAGACCCAGTACTTC,CASRMYDRRGQETQYF
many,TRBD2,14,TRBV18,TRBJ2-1,TGTGCCAGCTCGGGACTAGCGAACAACAATGAGCAGTTCTTC,CASSGLANNNEQFF
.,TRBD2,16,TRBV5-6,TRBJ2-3,TGTGCCAGCAGCTTGGCGATAGCGGGAGTTAAAGATACGCAGTATTTT,CASSLAIAGVKDTQYF
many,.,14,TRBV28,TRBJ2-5,TGTGCCAGCAGTTACGACCTTGGGGTAGAGACCCAGTACTTC,CASSYDLGVETQYF
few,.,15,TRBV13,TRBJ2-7,TGTGCCAGCAGCCCCTCTGGAGGCGGCTCCTACGAGCAGTACTTC,CASSPSGGGSYEQYF
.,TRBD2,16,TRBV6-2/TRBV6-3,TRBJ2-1,TGTGCCAGCAGTTACGGACTAGCGGGATATGTTAATGAGCAGTTCTTC,CASSYGLAGYVNEQFF
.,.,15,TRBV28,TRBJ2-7,TGTGCCAGCAGCGCACCGGGGGTCATTACCTACGAGCAGTACTTC,CASSAPGVITYEQYF
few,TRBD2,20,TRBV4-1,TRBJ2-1,TGCGCCAGCAGCCATACGGGACTAGCGGGAGTAGAGGCGATCTACAATGAGCAGTTCTTC,CASSHTGLAGVEAIYNEQFF
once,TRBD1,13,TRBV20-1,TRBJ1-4,TGCAGTGCTCGGGACAGGGGAACTGAAAAACTGTTTTTT,CSARDRGTEKLFF
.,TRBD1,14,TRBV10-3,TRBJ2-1,TGTGCCATCAGTGAGCCGGGACAGGGAAATGAGCAGTTCTTC,CAISEPGQGNEQFF
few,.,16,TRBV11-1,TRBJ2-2,TGTGCCAGCAGCAGACCTGACAGGGAGGGGACCGGGGAGCTGTTTTTT,CASSRPDREGTGELFF
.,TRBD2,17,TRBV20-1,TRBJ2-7,TGCAGTGCAACCCCCTGGGCTAGCGGGAGGGACTCCTACGAGCAGTACTTC,CSATPWASGRDSYEQYF
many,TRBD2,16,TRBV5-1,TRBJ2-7,TGCGCCAGCAGCTTGACCCGGGCGGGAGGGAGCAACGAGCAGTACTTC,CASSLTRAGGSNEQYF
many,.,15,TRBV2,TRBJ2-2,TGTGCCAGCAAGGCCGGGGCCATAGGAACCGGGGAGCTGTTTTTT,CASKAGAIGTGELFF
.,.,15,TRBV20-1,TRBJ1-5,TGCAGTGCTATTACTGCCTCGTTTAGCAATCAGCCCCAGCATTTT,CSAITASFSNQPQHF
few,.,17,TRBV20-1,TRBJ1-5,TGCAGTGCTAGAGATCCCGTCGGGGGTTGGAGCAATCAGCCCCAGCATTTT,CSARDPVGGWSNQPQHF
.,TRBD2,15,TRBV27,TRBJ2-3,TGTGCCAGCAGCTCCCCTTATGCGGGGGGAGATACGCAGTATTTT,CASSSPYAGGDTQYF
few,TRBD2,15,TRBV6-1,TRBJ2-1,TGTGCCAGCAAAGGGAGCGGGGATAATTGGGGTGAGCAGTTCTTC,CASKGSGDNWGEQFF
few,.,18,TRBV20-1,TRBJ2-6,TGCAGTGCTAGAGATCTAATGTACACGCGACGTGGGGCCAACGTCCTGACTTTC,CSARDLMYTRRGANVLTF
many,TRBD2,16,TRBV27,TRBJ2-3,TGTGCCAGCAGTTTAGGGGAGAGACTAGCGTCAGATACGCAGTATTTT,CASSLGERLASDTQYF